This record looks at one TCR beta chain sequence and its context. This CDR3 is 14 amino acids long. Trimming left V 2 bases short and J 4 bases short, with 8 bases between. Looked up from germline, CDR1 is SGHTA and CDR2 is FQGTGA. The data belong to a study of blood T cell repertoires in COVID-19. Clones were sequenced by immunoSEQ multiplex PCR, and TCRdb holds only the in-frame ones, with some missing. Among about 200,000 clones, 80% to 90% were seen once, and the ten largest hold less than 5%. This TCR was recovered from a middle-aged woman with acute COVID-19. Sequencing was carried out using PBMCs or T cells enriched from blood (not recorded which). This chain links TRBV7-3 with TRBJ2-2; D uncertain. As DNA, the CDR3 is TGTGCCAGCAGCTTATTAGCCGGCACCGGGGAGCTGTTTTTT. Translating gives CASSLLAGTGELFF.